The 5 T cell receptor beta chains in this list originate from one sample, sequenced in a study of cytomegalovirus exposure and HLA in healthy donors. The study ran its PCR with 60 Vbeta and 13 Jbeta primers. TCRdb's table, derived via immunoSEQ multiplex PCR, lists solely in-frame clones and lacks some. The sample comprises nearly 300,000 clones, about nine tenths of which are singletons, and roughly 4% rests with the top ten. Sequenced input: PBMCs. The receptor source for this set is a man aged 35 to 55 in good health and CMV-seropositive.

The chain recombines TRBV11-3 with TRBJ2-5, with 7 bases identical to TRBD2. Germline CDR1 reads SGHNT; CDR2 reads YENEEA. V shed 1 base and J 2 bases; nucleotides not matched to a gene: 4. CDR3 length: 15 amino acids. The CDR3 loop is CASSLGGGGQETQYF. The CDR3 DNA reads as TGTGCCAGCAGCTTAGGAGGCGGGGGTCAAGAGACCCAGTACTTC. The variable domain in full, completed from reference TRBV11-3 and TRBJ2-5, reads EAGVVQSPRYKIIEKKQPVAFWCNPISGHNTLYWYLQNLGQGPELLIRYENEEAVDDSQLPKDRFSAERLKGVDSTLKIQPAELGDSAVYLCASSLGGGGQETQYFGPGTRLLVL.

V and J are TRBV5-8 and TRBJ2-5; TRBD2 matches 11 bases. Germline V gene data show CDR1 as SGHTS and CDR2 as YDEGEE. With 3 bases clipped from V and 2 bases from J, the junction kept 3 bases outside the gene matches. The CDR3 spans 15 residues. The CDR3 region is CASSSASGRQETQYF. The CDR3 bases are TGTGCCAGCAGCTCGGCTAGCGGGAGGCAAGAGACCCAGTACTTC.

V and J are TRBV5-1 and TRBJ1-1, with D hard to call. Germline V CDR1 and CDR2: SGHRS, YFSETQ. Trimming shortened V by 0 bases and J by 1 base, and 4 bases separated the two germline ends. The CDR3 has 13 residues. The CDR3 spells CASSLGPNTEAFF. The DNA for the CDR3 is TGCGCCAGCAGCTTGGGGCCGAACACTGAAGCTTTCTTT.

CDR3 sequence (DNA): TGTGCCAGCAGTTCATGGGACAGGGGCAGAGAGGCCTATGAGCAGTTCTTC. It specifies CASSSWDRGREAYEQFF. The rearrangement links TRBV28 to TRBJ2-1; 10 bases map to TRBD1. Germline V gene sequence: CDR1 MDHEN, CDR2 SYDVKM. CDR3 size: 17 residues. Unmatched junction bases numbered 14, after V lost 4 bases and J lost 8 bases.

The chain recombines TRBV27 with TRBJ2-7; 10 nucleotides line up with TRBD2. V shed 6 bases and J 6 bases; nucleotides not matched to a gene: 11. The germline CDR1 and CDR2 sequences are MNHEY and SMNVEV (reference sequence). This CDR3 is built from 15 residues. The CDR3 loop is CASSSSSGRRSEQYF. The CDR3 nucleotides read TGTGCCAGCAGCTCCAGTAGCGGGAGGCGTAGCGAGCAGTACTTC.